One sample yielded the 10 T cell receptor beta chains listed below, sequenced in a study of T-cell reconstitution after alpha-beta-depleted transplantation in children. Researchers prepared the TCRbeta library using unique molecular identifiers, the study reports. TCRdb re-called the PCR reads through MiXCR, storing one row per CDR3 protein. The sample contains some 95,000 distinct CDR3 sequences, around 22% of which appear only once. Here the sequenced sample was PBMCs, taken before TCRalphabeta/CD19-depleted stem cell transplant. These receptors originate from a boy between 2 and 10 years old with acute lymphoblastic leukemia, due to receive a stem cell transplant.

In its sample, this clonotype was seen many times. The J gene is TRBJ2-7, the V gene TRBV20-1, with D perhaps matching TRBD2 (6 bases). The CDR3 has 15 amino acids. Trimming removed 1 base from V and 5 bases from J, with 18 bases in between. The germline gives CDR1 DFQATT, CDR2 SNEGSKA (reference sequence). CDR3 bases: TGCAGTGCTAGAGCGGGAGTCCGTCGGTTTAACGAGCAGTACTTC. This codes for CSARAGVRRFNEQYF.

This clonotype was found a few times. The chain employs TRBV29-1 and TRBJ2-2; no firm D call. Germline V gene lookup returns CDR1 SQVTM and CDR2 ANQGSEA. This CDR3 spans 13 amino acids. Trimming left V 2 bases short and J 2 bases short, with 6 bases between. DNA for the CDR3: TGCAGCGTTGAATGGCCTAACACCGGGGAGCTGTTTTTT. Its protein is CSVEWPNTGELFF.

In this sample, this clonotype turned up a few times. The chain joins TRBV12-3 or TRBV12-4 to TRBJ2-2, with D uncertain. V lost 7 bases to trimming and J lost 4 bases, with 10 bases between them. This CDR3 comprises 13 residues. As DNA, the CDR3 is TGTGCCAGCACCCTCGAGAGCACCGGGGAGCTGTTTTTT. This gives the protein CASTLESTGELFF.

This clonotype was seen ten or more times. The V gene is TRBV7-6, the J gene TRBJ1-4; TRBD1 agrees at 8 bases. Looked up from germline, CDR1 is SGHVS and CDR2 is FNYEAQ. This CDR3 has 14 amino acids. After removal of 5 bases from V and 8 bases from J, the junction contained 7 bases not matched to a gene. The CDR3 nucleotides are TGTGCCAGCAGCAGTTCAGGGGGCAGGGAAAAACTGTTTTTT. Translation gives CASSSSGGREKLFF.

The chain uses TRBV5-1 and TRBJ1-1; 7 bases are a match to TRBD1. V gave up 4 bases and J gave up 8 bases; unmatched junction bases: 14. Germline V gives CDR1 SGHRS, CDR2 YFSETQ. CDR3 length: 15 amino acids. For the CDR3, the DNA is TGCGCCAGCAGCCGGACGATAAGGGGGCGCTTCGAAGCTTTCTTT. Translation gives CASSRTIRGRFEAFF.

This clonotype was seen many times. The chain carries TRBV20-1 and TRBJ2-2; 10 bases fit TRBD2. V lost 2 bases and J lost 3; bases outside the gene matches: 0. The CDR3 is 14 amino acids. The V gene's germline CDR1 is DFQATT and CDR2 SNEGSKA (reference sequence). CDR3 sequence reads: CSARLAGDTGELFF. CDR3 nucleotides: TGCAGTGCTAGACTAGCGGGAGACACCGGGGAGCTGTTTTTT.

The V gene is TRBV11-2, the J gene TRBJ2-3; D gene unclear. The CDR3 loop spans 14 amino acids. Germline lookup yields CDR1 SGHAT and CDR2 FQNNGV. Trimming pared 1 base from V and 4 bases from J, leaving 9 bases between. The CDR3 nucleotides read TGTGCCAGCAGCTTAGGGACGCCCGCAGATACGCAGTATTTT. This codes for CASSLGTPADTQYF.

CDR3 residues: CASSDYRGHDTEAFF. CDR3 DNA sequence: TGCGCCAGCAGCGATTACAGGGGGCATGACACTGAAGCTTTCTTT. The chain recombines TRBV5-1 with TRBJ1-1, with 9 bases identical to TRBD1. Germline CDR1 and CDR2: SGHRS and YFSETQ. J was trimmed by 3 bases and V by 4 bases; bases with no gene match: 7. CDR3 size: 15 residues.

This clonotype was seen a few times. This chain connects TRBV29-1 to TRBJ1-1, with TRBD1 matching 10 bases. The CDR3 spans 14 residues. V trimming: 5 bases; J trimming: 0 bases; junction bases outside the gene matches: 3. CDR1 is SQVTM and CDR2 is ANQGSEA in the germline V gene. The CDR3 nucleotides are TGCAGCGTTAGGGACAGGGGAATGAACACTGAAGCTTTCTTT. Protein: CSVRDRGMNTEAFF. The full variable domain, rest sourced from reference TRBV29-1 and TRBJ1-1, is SAVISQKPSRDICQRGTSLTIQCQVDSQVTMMFWYRQQPGQSLTLIATANQGSEATYESGFVIDKFPISRPNLTFSTLTVSNMSPEDSSIYLCSVRDRGMNTEAFFGQGTRLTVV.

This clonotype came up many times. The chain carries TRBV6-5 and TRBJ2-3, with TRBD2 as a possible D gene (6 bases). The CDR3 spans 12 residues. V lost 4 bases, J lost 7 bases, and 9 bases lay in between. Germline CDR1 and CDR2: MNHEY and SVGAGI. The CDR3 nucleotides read TGTGCCAGCAGTTCGCGGGGTAATACGCAGTATTTT. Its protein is CASSSRGNTQYF.